This T cell receptor (beta chain) was sequenced for a study of PD-L1 blockade in urothelial cancer. The overall study: In the patient group, about 90% of the roughly 29 were males with bladder-origin urothelial cancer. Counts from blood samples showed a median of roughly 140,000 T cells.

Method: immunoSEQ multiplex PCR; TCRdb's copy keeps in-frame clones and lacks some. The repertoire holds tens of thousands of clones, more than 75% seen once, with around a tenth in the top ten. Trimming shortened V by 4 bases and J by 4 bases, and 12 bases separated the two germline ends. CDR1 and CDR2 (germline): SGDLS, YYNGEE. This CDR3 comprises 13 residues. To note about this clone: Its antigen is unidentified.

Patients' urothelial carcinoma was locally advanced or metastatic. Study-wide results and caveats: Larger 3-week expansion of tumor-associated blood clones was seen in durable-benefit patients.

The sequence derives from a man aged 65 to 79 with urothelial cancer. This chain links TRBV9 with TRBJ2-7, with a possible D match to TRBD1 (8 bases). Here the sequenced sample was PBMCs, taken around atezolizumab (anti-PD-L1) treatment. In DNA form, the CDR3 reads TGTGCCAGCAGCCCACAGGGGGGGTACGAGCAGTACTTC. It encodes CASSPQGGYEQYF. Full variable domain (rest looked up from reference TRBV9 and TRBJ2-7): DSGVTQTPKHLITATGQRVTLRCSPRSGDLSVYWYQQSLDQGLQFLIQYYNGEERAKGNILERFSAQQFPDLHSELNLSSLELGDSALYFCASSPQGGYEQYFGPGTRLTVT.